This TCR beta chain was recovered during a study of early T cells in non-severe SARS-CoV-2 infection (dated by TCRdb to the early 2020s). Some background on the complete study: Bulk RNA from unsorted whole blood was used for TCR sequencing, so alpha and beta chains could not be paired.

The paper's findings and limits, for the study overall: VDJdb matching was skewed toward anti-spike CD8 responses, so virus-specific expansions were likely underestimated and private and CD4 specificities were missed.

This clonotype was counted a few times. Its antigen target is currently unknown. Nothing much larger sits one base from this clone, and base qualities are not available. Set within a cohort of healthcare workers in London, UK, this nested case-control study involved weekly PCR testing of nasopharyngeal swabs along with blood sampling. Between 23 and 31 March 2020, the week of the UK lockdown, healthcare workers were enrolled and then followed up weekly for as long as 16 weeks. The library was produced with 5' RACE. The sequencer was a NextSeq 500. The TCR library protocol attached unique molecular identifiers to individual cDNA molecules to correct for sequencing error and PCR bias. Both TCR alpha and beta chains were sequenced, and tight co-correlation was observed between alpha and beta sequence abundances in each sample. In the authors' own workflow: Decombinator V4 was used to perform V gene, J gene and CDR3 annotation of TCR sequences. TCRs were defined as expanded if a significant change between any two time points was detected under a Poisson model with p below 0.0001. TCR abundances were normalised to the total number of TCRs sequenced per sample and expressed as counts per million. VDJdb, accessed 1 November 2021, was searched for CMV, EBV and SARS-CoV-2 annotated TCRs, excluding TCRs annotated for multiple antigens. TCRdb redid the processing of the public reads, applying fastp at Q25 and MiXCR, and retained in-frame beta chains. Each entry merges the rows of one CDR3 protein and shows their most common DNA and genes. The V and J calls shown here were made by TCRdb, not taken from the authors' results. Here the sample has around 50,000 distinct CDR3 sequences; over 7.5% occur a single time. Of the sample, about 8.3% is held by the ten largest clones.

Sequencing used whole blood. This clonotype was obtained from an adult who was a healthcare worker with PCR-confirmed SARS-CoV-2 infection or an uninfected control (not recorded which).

Here the CDR3 is given as CASSREVSGLFFEQYF. The DNA is as follows: TGCGCCAGCAGCCGAGAGGTCAGCGGCCTGTTTTTCGAGCAGTACTTC. The chain was built from TRBV4-1 and TRBJ2-7; TRBD2 is perhaps the D gene, given 5 matching bases. Spanning cysteine to phenylalanine, the CDR3 consists of 16 amino acids. This entry keeps only the CDR3 DNA: 48 bases, framed from base 1. CDR1 and CDR2, per the germline V gene, are MGHRA and YSYEKL. V is cut by 4 bases and J by 6 bases, and the space between the germline ends is 22 bases.